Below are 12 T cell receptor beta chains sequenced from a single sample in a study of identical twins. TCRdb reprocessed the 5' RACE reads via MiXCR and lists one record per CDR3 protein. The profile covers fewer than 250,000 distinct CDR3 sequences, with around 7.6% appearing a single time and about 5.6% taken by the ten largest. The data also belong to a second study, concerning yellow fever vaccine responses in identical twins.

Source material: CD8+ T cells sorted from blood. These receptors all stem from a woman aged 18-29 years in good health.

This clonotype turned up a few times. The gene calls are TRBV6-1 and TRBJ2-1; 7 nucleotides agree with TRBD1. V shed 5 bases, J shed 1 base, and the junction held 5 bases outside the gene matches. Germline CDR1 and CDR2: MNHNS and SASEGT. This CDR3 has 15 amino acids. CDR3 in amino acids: CASSTTGKSYNEQFF. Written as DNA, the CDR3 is TGTGCCAGCAGTACGACAGGGAAGTCCTACAATGAGCAGTTCTTC.

The CDR3 nucleotides read TGCGCCAGCAGCCAAATAGCGGGGGGGGGAGATACGCAGTATTTT. Translated: CASSQIAGGGDTQYF. This chain links TRBV4-1 with TRBJ2-3, with 11 bases matching TRBD2. The germline gives CDR1 MGHRA, CDR2 YSYEKL. J lost 5 bases, V lost 2 bases, and 3 bases had no gene match. CDR3 length: 15 amino acids.

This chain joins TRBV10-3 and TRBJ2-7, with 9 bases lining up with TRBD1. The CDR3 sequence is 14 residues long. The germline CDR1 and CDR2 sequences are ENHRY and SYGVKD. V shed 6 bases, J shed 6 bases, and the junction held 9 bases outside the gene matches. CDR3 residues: CAISQRTGGGEQYV. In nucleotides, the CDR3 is TGTGCCATCAGCCAACGAACAGGGGGCGGCGAGCAGTACGTC.

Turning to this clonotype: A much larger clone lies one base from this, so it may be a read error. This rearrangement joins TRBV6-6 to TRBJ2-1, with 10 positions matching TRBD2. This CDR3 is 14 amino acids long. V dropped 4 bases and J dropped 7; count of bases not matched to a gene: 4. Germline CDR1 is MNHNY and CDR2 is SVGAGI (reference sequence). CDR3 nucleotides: TGTGCCAGCAGTTTAACTAGCGGGGCGAATGAGCAGTTCTTC. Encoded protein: CASSLTSGANEQFF.

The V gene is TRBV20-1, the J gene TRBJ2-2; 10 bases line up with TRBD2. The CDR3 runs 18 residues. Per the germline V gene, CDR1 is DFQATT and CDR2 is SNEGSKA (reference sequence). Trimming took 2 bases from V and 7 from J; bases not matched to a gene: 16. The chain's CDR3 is CSARFSTPTSGISGELFF. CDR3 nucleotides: TGCAGTGCTAGATTCTCCACCCCCACTAGCGGGATTAGCGGGGAGCTGTTTTTT.

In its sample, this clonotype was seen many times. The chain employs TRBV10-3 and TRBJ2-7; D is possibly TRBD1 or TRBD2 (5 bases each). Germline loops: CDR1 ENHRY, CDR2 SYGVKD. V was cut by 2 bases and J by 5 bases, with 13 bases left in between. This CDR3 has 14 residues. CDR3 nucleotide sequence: TGTGCCATCAGTGAGCGGGACCAAGCCAACGAGCAGTACTTC. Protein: CAISERDQANEQYF.

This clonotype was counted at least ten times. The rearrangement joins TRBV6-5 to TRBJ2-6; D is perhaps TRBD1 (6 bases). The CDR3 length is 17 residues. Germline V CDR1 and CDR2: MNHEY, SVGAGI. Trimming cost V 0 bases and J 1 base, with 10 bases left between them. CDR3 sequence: CASSYSGQGSGANVLTF. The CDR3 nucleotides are TGTGCCAGCAGTTACTCGGGGCAGGGGTCTGGGGCCAACGTCCTGACTTTC.

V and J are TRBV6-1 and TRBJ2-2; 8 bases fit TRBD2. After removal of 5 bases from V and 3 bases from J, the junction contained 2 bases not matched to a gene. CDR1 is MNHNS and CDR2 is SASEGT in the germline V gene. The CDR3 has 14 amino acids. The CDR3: CASSSGRDTGELFF. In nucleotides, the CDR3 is TGTGCCAGCAGTAGCGGGAGAGACACCGGGGAGCTGTTTTTT.

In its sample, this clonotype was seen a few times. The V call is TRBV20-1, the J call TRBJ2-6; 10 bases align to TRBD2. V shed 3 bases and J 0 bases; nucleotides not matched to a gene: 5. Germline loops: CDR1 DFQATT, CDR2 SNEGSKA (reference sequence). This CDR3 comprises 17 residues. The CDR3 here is CSASSASGSSGANVLTF. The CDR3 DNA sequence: TGCAGTGCTAGTTCCGCTAGCGGGAGCTCTGGGGCCAACGTCCTGACTTTC.

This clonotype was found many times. DNA for the CDR3: TGTGCCAGCAGCTTATCGGGCGGGGAAGAGACCCAGTACTTC. Protein sequence: CASSLSGGEETQYF. The chain links TRBV7-9 to TRBJ2-5, with D maybe TRBD2 (6 bases). The CDR3 has 14 residues. CDR1 and CDR2 from the germline V gene are SEHNR and FQNEAQ (reference sequence). Trimming stripped 2 bases from V and 3 bases from J, with 10 bases between.

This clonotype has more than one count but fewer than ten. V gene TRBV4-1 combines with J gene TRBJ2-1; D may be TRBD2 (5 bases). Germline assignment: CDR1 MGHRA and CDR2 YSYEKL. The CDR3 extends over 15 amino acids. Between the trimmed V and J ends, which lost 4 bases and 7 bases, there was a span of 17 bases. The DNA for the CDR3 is TGCGCCAGCAGCCCTGAGAGGGCCCTGCGGAATGAGCAGTTCTTC. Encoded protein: CASSPERALRNEQFF.

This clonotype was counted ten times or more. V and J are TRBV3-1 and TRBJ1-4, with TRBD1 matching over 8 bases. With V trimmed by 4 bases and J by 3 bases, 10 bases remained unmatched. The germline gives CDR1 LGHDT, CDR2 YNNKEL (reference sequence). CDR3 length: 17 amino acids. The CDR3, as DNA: TGTGCCAGCAGCCCGTTCGGACAGGGCCTCCCTAATGAAAAACTGTTTTTT. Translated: CASSPFGQGLPNEKLFF.